Presented here are 26 T cell receptor beta chains from one specimen sequenced in a study of T cells in Graves' hyperthyroidism and ophthalmopathy (dated by TCRdb to 2018 to 2020). Libraries came from multiplex PCR. Instrument on record: Illumina HiSeq 2000. TCR beta CDR3 regions were amplified from RNA transcripts. The TCR CDR3 was subjected to a first round of RT-PCR using the HTBI primer set and the Qiagen OneStep RT-PCR kit. TCRdb took the public reads, trimmed them with fastp at Q25, ran MiXCR for clone calling and kept in-frame beta chains. Each CDR3 protein gets just one entry, which takes the most common genes and DNA from the rows behind it. In this sample the table shows approximately 630,000 distinct CDR3 sequences, around 16% of which occur a single time. The ten biggest clones cover 3% to 4.5% of the sample. The specimen was blood. These receptor sequences come from a woman aged 25-40 years with Graves' hyperthyroidism.

This clonotype showed up many times. The chain couples TRBV7-9 to TRBJ2-5; D is uncertain. Per the germline V gene, CDR1 is SEHNR and CDR2 is FQNEAQ (reference sequence). CDR3 length: 13 residues. V was cut by 1 base and J by 3 bases, with 6 bases left in between. CDR3 DNA sequence: TGTGCCAGCAGCTTAGTTGTGGAAGAGACCCAGTACTTC. It yields the protein CASSLVVEETQYF.

This clonotype was counted at least ten times. This sequence joins TRBV5-1 and TRBJ2-2; D is undetermined. Trimming took 0 bases from V and 3 from J, leaving 9 bases between them. Germline V lookup: CDR1 SGHRS, CDR2 YFSETQ. The CDR3 runs to 15 residues. In DNA form, the CDR3 reads TGCGCCAGCAGCTTGGGAAATCGAGACACCGGGGAGCTGTTTTTT. Its translation: CASSLGNRDTGELFF.

This clonotype has just a few counts. V gene TRBV9 combines with J gene TRBJ1-2; D is unresolved. The CDR3 runs 13 residues. Between the trimmed V and J ends, which lost 0 bases and 2 bases, there was a span of 5 bases. CDR1 is SGDLS, CDR2 YYNGEE, per germline. The CDR3 loop is CASSVEHNYGYTF. As DNA, the CDR3 is TGTGCCAGCAGCGTAGAACACAACTATGGCTACACCTTC.

The chain employs TRBV19 and TRBJ2-1, with TRBD2 matching 8 bases. Unmatched junction bases numbered 10, after V lost 2 bases and J lost 4 bases. Germline CDR1 LNHDA, CDR2 SQIVND (reference sequence). CDR3 size: 17 residues. The CDR3 protein is CASSISRGLGLYNEQFF. CDR3 nucleotides: TGTGCCAGTAGTATAAGTAGGGGACTAGGATTATACAATGAGCAGTTCTTC. The full variable domain, rest sourced from reference TRBV19 and TRBJ2-1, is DGGITQSPKYLFRKEGQNVTLSCEQNLNHDAMYWYRQDPGQGLRLIYYSQIVNDFQKGDIAEGYSVSREKKESFPLTVTSAQKNPTAFYLCASSISRGLGLYNEQFFGPGTRLTVL.

Comment on this clonotype: A much larger clone differs from this one at a single base, so this may be a read error. The gene calls are TRBV3-1 and TRBJ2-3, with TRBD2 identical over 7 bases. This CDR3 comprises 15 residues. Germline V lookup: CDR1 LGHDT, CDR2 YNNKEL (reference sequence). V lost 1 base and J lost 10; bases outside the gene matches: 11. The CDR3 DNA reads TGTGCCAGCAGCCAAGGGTACGGGAGCGGGGATGCGCAGTATTTT. Translated: CASSQGYGSGDAQYF.

J is TRBJ2-2 and V is TRBV6-1; TRBD2 might be the D (5 bases). Germline V CDR1 and CDR2: MNHNS, SASEGT. CDR3 length: 16 residues. Trimming took off 5 bases at V and 4 bases at J, with 17 bases between the two ends. The CDR3 reads CASSYGSPEGTGELFF. The CDR3 coding sequence is TGTGCCAGCAGTTACGGTAGCCCCGAGGGCACCGGGGAGCTGTTTTTT.

This clonotype was found many times. The genes are TRBV2 and TRBJ2-5, with 8 bases fitting TRBD2. Germline values: CDR1 SNHLY, CDR2 FYNNEI. V dropped 6 bases and J dropped 2; count of bases not matched to a gene: 8. The CDR3 is 15 residues long. As DNA, the CDR3 is TGTGCCAGCAGAGCAATAGCGGGAAGACAAGAGACCCAGTACTTC. This gives the protein CASRAIAGRQETQYF.

This clonotype was counted ten times or more. In DNA, the CDR3 is TGTGCCAGCAGCGGATGGGGAGAGCAGTTCTTC. Its translation: CASSGWGEQFF. This chain uses TRBV27 with TRBJ2-1; D gene uncertain. Germline loops: CDR1 MNHEY, CDR2 SMNVEV (reference sequence). CDR3 length: 11 residues. The V gene lost 6 bases and the J gene lost 10 bases, with 10 bases spanning the gap.

This clonotype was recorded many times. J is TRBJ2-5 and V is TRBV28, with 11 bases matching TRBD2. The CDR3 totals 16 residues. Looked up from germline, CDR1 is MDHEN and CDR2 is SYDVKM. The J segment lost 3 bases and the V segment lost 8 bases, leaving 11 bases of the junction unmatched. The DNA for the CDR3 is TGTGCCAGCTCTTTAAGGGGTAGCGGGAGGGAAGAGACCCAGTACTTC. Translating it yields CASSLRGSGREETQYF.

Notes on this clonotype: A much larger clone lies a single base off, so this may be a read error. V is TRBV13 and J is TRBJ2-2, with TRBD2 identical over 7 bases. The V gene end was trimmed by 8 bases and the J gene end by 5 bases; junction bases not matched to a gene: 17. The V gene's germline CDR1 is PRHDT and CDR2 FYEKMQ (reference sequence). The CDR3 runs 17 residues. In nucleotides, the CDR3 is TGTGCCAGCGGCACAGACCCGGGGTCTAGCGGAACCGGGGAGCTGTTTTTT. Its translation: CASGTDPGSSGTGELFF.

A few counts support this clonotype. V gene TRBV19 combines with J gene TRBJ2-1; no definite D call. V was cut by 3 bases and J by 0 bases, with 9 bases left in between. Germline V lookup: CDR1 LNHDA, CDR2 SQIVND (reference sequence). CDR3 length: 15 amino acids. CDR3 residues: CASSIPVVSYNEQFF. The CDR3 DNA is TGTGCCAGTAGTATCCCTGTTGTCTCCTACAATGAGCAGTTCTTC.

In its sample, this clonotype was seen a few times. The chain recombines TRBV20-1 with TRBJ1-5, with D hard to call. This CDR3 has 14 amino acids. The germline V gene encodes CDR1 DFQATT and CDR2 SNEGSKA (reference sequence). V lost 2 bases and J 0 bases, leaving 8 bases between the germline ends. CDR3 nucleotide sequence: TGCAGTGCTAGAATACCCTATAGCAATCAGCCCCAGCATTTT. Protein: CSARIPYSNQPQHF.

This clonotype has at least ten counts. The rearrangement links TRBV11-2 to TRBJ2-1, with D perhaps TRBD2 (5 bases). V was trimmed by 0 bases and J by 8 bases, leaving 5 bases between them. The CDR3 consists of 12 residues. Germline V gene sequence: CDR1 SGHAT, CDR2 FQNNGV. CDR3 nucleotide sequence: TGTGCCAGCAGCTTAGACGGGGATGAGCAGTTCTTC. The encoded protein is CASSLDGDEQFF.

This clonotype was recorded a few times. The chain uses TRBV12-3 or TRBV12-4 and TRBJ2-3; 9 nucleotides align to TRBD2. Trimming cost V 5 bases and J 6 bases; bases outside gene matches: 12. The CDR3 runs to 16 residues. CDR3 in amino acids: CASSTQGLAGEDTQYF. In DNA, the CDR3 is TGTGCCAGCAGTACCCAGGGATTAGCGGGAGAGGATACGCAGTATTTT.

CDR3 amino acids: CSVAPPTRILGGYTF. CDR3 coding DNA: TGCAGCGTTGCCCCTCCAACAAGGATCTTGGGAGGCTACACCTTC. The V call is TRBV29-1, the J call TRBJ1-2; D is ambiguous. Germline V gene lookup returns CDR1 SQVTM and CDR2 ANQGSEA. This CDR3 has 15 residues. V was pared by 4 bases and J by 8 bases, with 23 bases between.

Points on this clonotype: The junction differs from germline at one of its ends, possibly a read error. V is TRBV6-9 and J is TRBJ1-6; unclear D gene. CDR1 MNHGY and CDR2 SVAAGI come from the germline V gene. The CDR3 has 15 residues. The CDR3 DNA reads as TGTGCCAGCGGTTACGGAGGAGACCAGGATTCACCCCTCCACTTT. It translates to CASGYGGDQDSPLHF.

The CDR3 spells CASSPTGEPGELFF. The CDR3 DNA is TGTGCCAGCTCACCCACCGGGGAGCCCGGGGAGCTGTTTTTT. The chain joins TRBV18 to TRBJ2-2; TRBD2 might be the D (5 bases). From germline, CDR1 is KGHSH and CDR2 LQKENI. The V end lost 3 bases, the J end lost 6 bases, and 11 bases lay between the germline ends. This CDR3 region has 14 residues.

J is TRBJ1-2 and V is TRBV4-1, with 8 nucleotides matching TRBD1. Germline assignment: CDR1 MGHRA and CDR2 YSYEKL. The ends lost 2 bases at V and 8 bases at J; junction bases unmatched: 10. The CDR3 runs 15 residues. The CDR3 spells CASSQLQGGYRGYTF. The CDR3 DNA reads as TGCGCCAGCAGCCAACTACAGGGGGGTTATAGAGGCTACACCTTC.

The chain couples TRBV30 to TRBJ2-7, with D possibly being TRBD1 (6 bases). CDR1 and CDR2 (germline): GTSNPN, SVGIG (reference sequence). Deletions cut 6 bases from V and 8 bases from J, with 20 bases between. The CDR3 covers 13 residues. CDR3 region: CACTAGAAGKQYF. The CDR3 DNA is TGTGCCTGCACCGCAGGGGCCGCAGGGAAGCAGTACTTC.

This clonotype was counted at least ten times. This sequence joins TRBV29-1 and TRBJ2-5; 7 positions match TRBD1. The CDR3 runs 15 residues. CDR1 is SQVTM and CDR2 is ANQGSEA in the germline V gene. The junction had 7 bases not matched to a gene; V was cut back by 2 bases and J by 1 base. CDR3 in DNA: TGCAGCGTTGAATTTCAGGACAGGATCCAAGAGACCCAGTACTTC. It yields the protein CSVEFQDRIQETQYF. The full variable domain, its missing parts supplied by reference TRBV29-1 and TRBJ2-5, is SAVISQKPSRDICQRGTSLTIQCQVDSQVTMMFWYRQQPGQSLTLIATANQGSEATYESGFVIDKFPISRPNLTFSTLTVSNMSPEDSSIYLCSVEFQDRIQETQYFGPGTRLLVL.

The chain uses TRBV20-1 and TRBJ2-7; 12 positions agree with TRBD1. Germline CDR1 is DFQATT and CDR2 is SNEGSKA (reference sequence). The CDR3 length is 15 residues. V trimming: 3 bases; J trimming: 4 bases; junction bases outside the gene matches: 7. The CDR3 spells CSARPGQGARYEQYF. Here the CDR3 DNA reads TGCAGTGCTAGGCCGGGACAGGGGGCTCGGTACGAGCAGTACTTC.

This clonotype was seen more than once but under ten times. J is TRBJ2-3 and V is TRBV30; TRBD1 aligns across 8 bases. CDR3 length: 15 residues. V was pared by 2 bases and J by 3 bases, with 7 bases of the junction left unmatched. Germline-derived CDR1 and CDR2 are GTSNPN and SVGIG (reference sequence). The CDR3 sequence is CAWSPTGGRTDTQYF. The CDR3 DNA sequence: TGTGCCTGGAGTCCTACAGGGGGAAGGACAGATACGCAGTATTTT.

The chain recombines TRBV12-5 with TRBJ2-1, with a tentative D call TRBD1 (6 bases). Germline loops: CDR1 LGHNT, CDR2 FRNRAP. The CDR3 is made up of 14 amino acids. The germline V and J ends were trimmed by 0 bases and 4 bases, with 7 bases remaining between them. In DNA, the CDR3 is TGTGCTAGTGGTTTGGTGGGACAATACAATGAGCAGTTCTTC. Translated: CASGLVGQYNEQFF.

This clonotype was observed at least ten times. This rearrangement joins TRBV30 to TRBJ1-2; D is uncertain. The CDR3 is made up of 12 amino acids. V gave up 3 bases and J gave up 2 bases, with 7 bases separating them. Germline-derived CDR1 and CDR2 are GTSNPN and SVGIG (reference sequence). DNA of the CDR3: TGTGCCTGGAGAGACATCAACTATGGCTACACCTTC. It specifies CAWRDINYGYTF.

This chain uses TRBV4-1 with TRBJ2-1; weak D call: TRBD2 (6 bases). With 0 bases removed from V and 9 bases from J, the gap between germline ends came to 21 bases. CDR1 is MGHRA and CDR2 is YSYEKL in the germline V gene. The CDR3 runs to 17 residues. The CDR3 region has the DNA TGCGCCAGCAGCCAAGAGGTAGGAGGGATCGGTGGGAGTGAGCAGTTCTTC. Amino acids: CASSQEVGGIGGSEQFF.

V usage is TRBV20-1 and J usage is TRBJ1-5; 10 bases are a match to TRBD1. Per the germline V gene, CDR1 is DFQATT and CDR2 is SNEGSKA (reference sequence). Unmatched junction bases numbered 8, after V lost 0 bases and J lost 3 bases. The CDR3 has 17 amino acids. The CDR3 spells CSARDAGTGDYNQPQHF. In DNA, the CDR3 is TGCAGTGCTAGAGACGCCGGGACAGGGGACTACAATCAGCCCCAGCATTTT.